This section outlines one T cell receptor (beta chain) sequence together with its context. What it binds is not known. This specimen belongs to a study of cytomegalovirus exposure and HLA in healthy donors. Study-wide points: It was reported that TCR beta sequences correctly inferred the HLA-A and HLA-B alleles for most subjects. In an earlier analysis, productive rearrangement rates for most beta V segments clustered near 87% or 30%. A later analysis found most CMV-associated TCR beta chains apparently HLA-restricted. No immune exposure information besides CMV serostatus was available.

PCR used 60 Vbeta primers and 13 Jbeta primers. The table came from immunoSEQ multiplex PCR; TCRdb's copy has only in-frame clones and leaves some out. The table records some 110,000 clones, over 65% of them present only once. This clonotype was sampled from a man aged 45-65 years in good health and CMV-seronegative. The sample taken for sequencing was PBMCs.

CDR3 in amino acids: CASSLSPSGTDAGGYTF. The CDR3, as DNA: TGTGCCAGCAGCTTATCCCCCTCCGGGACAGATGCCGGGGGCTACACCTTC. The genes are TRBV7-3 and TRBJ1-2, with 7 bases fitting TRBD1. CDR1 is SGHTA, CDR2 FQGTGA, per germline. V shed 2 bases, J shed 8 bases, and the junction held 17 bases outside the gene matches. CDR3 length equals 17 residues. The full variable domain, completed using reference TRBV7-3 and TRBJ1-2, is GAGVSQTPSNKVTEKGKYVELRCDPISGHTALYWYRQSLGQGPEFLIYFQGTGAADDSGLPNDRFFAVRPEGSVSTLKIQRTERGDSAVYLCASSLSPSGTDAGGYTFGSGTRLTVV.